This T cell receptor (beta chain) originates from a study of T cells in Graves' hyperthyroidism and ophthalmopathy. RNA transcripts yielded amplified TCR beta CDR3 regions. HTBI primers were employed in a first-round RT-PCR of the TCR CDR3. TCRdb independently ran MiXCR on the multiplex PCR reads; one entry per CDR3 protein. The sample holds some 800,000 distinct CDR3 sequences, about two fifths seen once. The diagnostic basis comprised clinical symptoms, serum thyroxine and TRAb, thyroid ultrasound and orbital computed tomography. Using 10 ml of fresh peripheral blood, PBMCs were prepared. Trimming took 4 bases from V and 4 from J; bases not matched to a gene: 0. Germline V CDR1 and CDR2: SQVTM, ANQGSEA. The length of the CDR3 is 13 residues.

The chain links TRBV29-1 to TRBJ2-6; 8 nucleotides line up with TRBD2. The sample was blood. The sequence was collected from a man between 18 and 35 years old with Graves' hyperthyroidism. The chain's CDR3 is CSVGLAGANVLTF. The CDR3 DNA reads TGCAGCGTTGGACTAGCGGGGGCCAACGTCCTGACTTTC.